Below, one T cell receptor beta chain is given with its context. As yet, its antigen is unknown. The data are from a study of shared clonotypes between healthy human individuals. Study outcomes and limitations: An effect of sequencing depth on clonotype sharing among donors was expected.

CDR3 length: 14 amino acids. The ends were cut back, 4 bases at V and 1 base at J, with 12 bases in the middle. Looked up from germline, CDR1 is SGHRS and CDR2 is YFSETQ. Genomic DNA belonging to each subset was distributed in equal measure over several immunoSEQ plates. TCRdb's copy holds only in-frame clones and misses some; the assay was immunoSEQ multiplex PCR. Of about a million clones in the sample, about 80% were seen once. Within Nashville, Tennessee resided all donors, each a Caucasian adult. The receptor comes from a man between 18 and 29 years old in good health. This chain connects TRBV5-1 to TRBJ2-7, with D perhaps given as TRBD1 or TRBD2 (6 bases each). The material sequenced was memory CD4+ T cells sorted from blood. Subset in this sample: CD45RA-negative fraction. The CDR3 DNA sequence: TGCGCCAGCAGCACGGACAGCGGGTCCTACGAGCAGTACTTC. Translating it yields CASSTDSGSYEQYF. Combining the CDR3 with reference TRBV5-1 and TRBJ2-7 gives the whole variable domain KAGVTQTPRYLIKTRGQQVTLSCSPISGHRSVSWYQQTPGQGLQFLFEYFSETQRNKGNFPGRFSGRQFSNSRSEMNVSTLELGDSALYLCASSTDSGSYEQYFGPGTRLTVT.